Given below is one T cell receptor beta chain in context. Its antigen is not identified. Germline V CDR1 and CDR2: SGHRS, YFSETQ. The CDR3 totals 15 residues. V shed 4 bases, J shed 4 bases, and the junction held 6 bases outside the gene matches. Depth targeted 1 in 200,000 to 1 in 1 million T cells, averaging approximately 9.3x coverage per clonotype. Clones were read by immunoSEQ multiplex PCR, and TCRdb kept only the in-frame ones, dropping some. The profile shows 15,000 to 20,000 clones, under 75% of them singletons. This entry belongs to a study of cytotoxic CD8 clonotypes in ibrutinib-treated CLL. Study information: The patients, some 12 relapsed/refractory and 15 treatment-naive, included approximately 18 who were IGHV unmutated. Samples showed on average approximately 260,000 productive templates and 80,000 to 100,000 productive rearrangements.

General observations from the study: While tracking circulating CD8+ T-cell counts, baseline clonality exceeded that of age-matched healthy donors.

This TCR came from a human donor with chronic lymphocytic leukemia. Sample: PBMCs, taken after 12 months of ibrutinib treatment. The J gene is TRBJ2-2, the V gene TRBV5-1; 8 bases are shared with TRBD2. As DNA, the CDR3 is TGCGCCAGCAGCCAAACTAGCGGTGGCACCGGGGAGCTGTTTTTT. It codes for CASSQTSGGTGELFF. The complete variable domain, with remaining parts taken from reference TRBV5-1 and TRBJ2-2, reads KAGVTQTPRYLIKTRGQQVTLSCSPISGHRSVSWYQQTPGQGLQFLFEYFSETQRNKGNFPGRFSGRQFSNSRSEMNVSTLELGDSALYLCASSQTSGGTGELFFGEGSRLTVL.